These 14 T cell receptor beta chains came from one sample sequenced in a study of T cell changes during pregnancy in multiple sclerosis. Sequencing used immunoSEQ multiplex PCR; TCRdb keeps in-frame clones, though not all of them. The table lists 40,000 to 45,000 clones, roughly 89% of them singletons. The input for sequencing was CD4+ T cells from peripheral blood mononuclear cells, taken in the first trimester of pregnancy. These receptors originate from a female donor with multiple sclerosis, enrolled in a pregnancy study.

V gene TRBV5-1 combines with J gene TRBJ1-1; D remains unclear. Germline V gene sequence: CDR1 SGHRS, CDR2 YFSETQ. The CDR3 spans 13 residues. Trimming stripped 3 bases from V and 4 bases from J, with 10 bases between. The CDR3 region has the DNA TGCGCCAGCAGCTCTACAAGAGGCACTGAAGCTTTCTTT. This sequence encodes CASSSTRGTEAFF.

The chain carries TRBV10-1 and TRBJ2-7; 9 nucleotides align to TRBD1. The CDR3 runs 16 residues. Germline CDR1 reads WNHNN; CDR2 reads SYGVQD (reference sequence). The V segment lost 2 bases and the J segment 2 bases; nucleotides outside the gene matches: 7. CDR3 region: CASSEPVGQGTYEQYF. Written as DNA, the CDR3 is TGCGCCAGCAGTGAGCCGGTCGGACAGGGGACCTACGAGCAGTACTTC.

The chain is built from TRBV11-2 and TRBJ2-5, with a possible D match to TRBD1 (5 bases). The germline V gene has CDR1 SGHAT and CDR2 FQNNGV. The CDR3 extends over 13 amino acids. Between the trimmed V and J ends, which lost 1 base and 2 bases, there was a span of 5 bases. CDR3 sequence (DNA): TGTGCCAGCAGCTTAGGACAGCAAGAGACCCAGTACTTC. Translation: CASSLGQQETQYF.

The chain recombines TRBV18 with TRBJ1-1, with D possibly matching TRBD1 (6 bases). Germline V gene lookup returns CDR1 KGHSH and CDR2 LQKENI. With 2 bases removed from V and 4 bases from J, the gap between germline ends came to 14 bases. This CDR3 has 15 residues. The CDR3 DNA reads TGTGCCAGCTCACCAGGGCCCGGGGGGCCCACTGAAGCTTTCTTT. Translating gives CASSPGPGGPTEAFF. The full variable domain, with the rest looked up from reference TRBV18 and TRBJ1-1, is NAGVMQNPRHLVRRRGQEARLRCSPMKGHSHVYWYRQLPEEGLKFMVYLQKENIIDESGMPKERFSAEFPKEGPSILRIQQVVRGDSAAYFCASSPGPGGPTEAFFGQGTRLTVV.

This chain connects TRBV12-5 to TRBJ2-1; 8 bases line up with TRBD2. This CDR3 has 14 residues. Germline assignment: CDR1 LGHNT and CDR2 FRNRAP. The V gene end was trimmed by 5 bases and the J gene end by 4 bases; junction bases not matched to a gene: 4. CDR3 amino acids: CASGAGREYNEQFF. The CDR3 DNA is TGTGCTAGTGGTGCCGGGAGGGAATACAATGAGCAGTTCTTC.

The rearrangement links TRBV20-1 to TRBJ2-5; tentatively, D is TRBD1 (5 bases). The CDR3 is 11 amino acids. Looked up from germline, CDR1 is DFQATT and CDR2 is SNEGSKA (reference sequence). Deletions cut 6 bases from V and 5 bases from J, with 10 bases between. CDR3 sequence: CSASKGETQYF. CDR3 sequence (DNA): TGCAGTGCAAGCAAGGGGGAGACCCAGTACTTC.

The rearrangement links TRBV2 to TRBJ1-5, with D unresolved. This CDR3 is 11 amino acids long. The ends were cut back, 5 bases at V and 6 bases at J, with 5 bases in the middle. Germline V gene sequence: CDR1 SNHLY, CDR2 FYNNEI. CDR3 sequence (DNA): TGTGCCAGCAGTCCGGGTCAGCCCCAGCATTTT. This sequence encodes CASSPGQPQHF.

The CDR3 DNA follows: TGCGCCAGCAGCTCGAGGACAGTCCCCTACGAGCAGTACTTC. This sequence encodes CASSSRTVPYEQYF. The gene calls are TRBV10-1 and TRBJ2-7, with D tentatively TRBD1 (6 bases). Germline lookup yields CDR1 WNHNN and CDR2 SYGVQD (reference sequence). Trimming removed 6 bases from V and 2 bases from J, with 14 bases in between. This CDR3 contains 14 residues.

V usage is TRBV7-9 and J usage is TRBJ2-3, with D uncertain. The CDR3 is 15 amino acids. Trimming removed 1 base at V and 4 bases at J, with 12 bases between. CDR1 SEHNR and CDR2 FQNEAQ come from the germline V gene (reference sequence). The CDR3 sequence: CASSLVGSSSDTQYF. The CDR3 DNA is TGTGCCAGCAGCTTAGTGGGCAGCAGCTCAGATACGCAGTATTTT.

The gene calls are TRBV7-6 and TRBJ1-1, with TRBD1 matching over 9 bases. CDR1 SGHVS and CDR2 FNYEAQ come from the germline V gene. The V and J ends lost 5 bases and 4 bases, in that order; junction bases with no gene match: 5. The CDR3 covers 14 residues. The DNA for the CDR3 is TGTGCCAGCAGCCCGACGACAGGGGGCACTGAAGCTTTCTTT. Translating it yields CASSPTTGGTEAFF.

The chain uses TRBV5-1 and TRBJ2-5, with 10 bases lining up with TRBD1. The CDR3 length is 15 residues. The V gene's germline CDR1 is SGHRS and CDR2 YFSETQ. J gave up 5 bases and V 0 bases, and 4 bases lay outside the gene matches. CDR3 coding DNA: TGCGCCAGCAGCTTGGTGGGACAGGGGACGGAGACCCAGTACTTC. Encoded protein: CASSLVGQGTETQYF.

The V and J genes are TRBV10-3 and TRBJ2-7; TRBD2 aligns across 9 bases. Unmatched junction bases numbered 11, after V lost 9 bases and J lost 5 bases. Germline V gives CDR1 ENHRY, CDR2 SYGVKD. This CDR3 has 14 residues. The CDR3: CAISAGGGPNEQYF. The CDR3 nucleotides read TGTGCCATTTCGGCGGGAGGGGGTCCCAACGAGCAGTACTTC.

The CDR3 bases are TGTGCCAGCATGACAAGGACAGACTCCTACAATGAGCAGTTCTTC. This gives the protein CASMTRTDSYNEQFF. V gene TRBV28 combines with J gene TRBJ2-1; D is possibly TRBD1 (6 bases). Germline V CDR1 and CDR2: MDHEN, SYDVKM. CDR3 length: 15 residues. Trimming left V 7 bases short and J 0 bases short, with 13 bases between.

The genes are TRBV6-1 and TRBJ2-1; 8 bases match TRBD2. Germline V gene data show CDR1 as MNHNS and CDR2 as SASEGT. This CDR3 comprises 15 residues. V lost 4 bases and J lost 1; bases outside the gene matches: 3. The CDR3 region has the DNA TGTGCCAGCAGTGGAGTAGCGGGGTCCTACAATGAGCAGTTCTTC. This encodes CASSGVAGSYNEQFF.